Below, 32 T cell receptor beta chains from the same sample are listed, as sequenced in a study of T cells in Graves' hyperthyroidism and ophthalmopathy. Amplification targeted TCR beta CDR3 regions from RNA transcripts. Carried out on the TCR CDR3, a first-round RT-PCR used the HTBI primer set. In TCRdb, the multiplex PCR reads were re-called with MiXCR into one record per CDR3 protein. The sample shows some 770,000 distinct CDR3 sequences, 15% to 20% of them seen only once. Sample: blood. The receptors come from a man aged 18 to 35 with Graves' hyperthyroidism.

This clonotype has just a few counts. V is TRBV28 and J is TRBJ2-1; 9 nucleotides line up with TRBD1. The ends lost 8 bases at V and 8 bases at J; junction bases unmatched: 10. CDR3 length: 14 amino acids. Per the germline V gene, CDR1 is MDHEN and CDR2 is SYDVKM. CDR3 nucleotide sequence: TGTGCCAGCGCTCCGGGACAGGGTAGGCATGAGCAGTTCTTC. This encodes CASAPGQGRHEQFF. The full variable domain, completed using reference TRBV28 and TRBJ2-1, is DVKVTQSSRYLVKRTGEKVFLECVQDMDHENMFWYRQDPGLGLRLIYFSYDVKMKEKGDIPEGYSVSREKKERFSLILESASTNQTSMYLCASAPGQGRHEQFFGPGTRLTVL.

This clonotype was counted at least ten times. The chain employs TRBV30 and TRBJ2-1; a possible D gene is TRBD2 (5 bases). This CDR3 is 15 amino acids long. Between the trimmed V and J ends, which lost 3 bases and 2 bases, there was a span of 14 bases. Germline CDR1 reads GTSNPN; CDR2 reads SVGIG (reference sequence). In DNA form, the CDR3 reads TGTGCCTGGAGGATCCTCGGAGGACCCTACAATGAGCAGTTCTTC. Encoded protein: CAWRILGGPYNEQFF. The full variable domain, its missing parts supplied by reference TRBV30 and TRBJ2-1, is SQTIHQWPATLVQPVGSPLSLECTVEGTSNPNLYWYRQAAGRGLQLLFYSVGIGQISSEVPQNLSASRPQDRQFILSSKKLLLSDSGFYLCAWRILGGPYNEQFFGPGTRLTVL.

As concerns this clonotype: A read error may be the cause here, since a much bigger clone is one base away. This chain connects TRBV6-2 or TRBV6-3 to TRBJ2-7; tentative D call: TRBD2 (5 bases). The CDR3 has 14 amino acids. The V end was cut by 7 bases, the J end by 1 base, with 14 bases between. Germline V gives CDR1 MNHEY, CDR2 SVGEGT. CDR3 DNA: TGTGCCAGCACCTCCGCGGAGGTATCCTACGAGCAGTACTTC. Amino acid sequence: CASTSAEVSYEQYF.

This sequence joins TRBV7-9 and TRBJ2-7; D may be TRBD1 (6 bases). Per germline, CDR1 SEHNR and CDR2 FQNEAQ (reference sequence). Trimming shortened V by 1 base and J by 2 bases, and 12 bases separated the two germline ends. The CDR3 has 15 amino acids. CDR3 residues: CASSLVGAGPYEQYF. CDR3 nucleotides: TGTGCCAGCAGCTTAGTGGGGGCTGGGCCCTACGAGCAGTACTTC.

There are many counts of this clonotype. The chain couples TRBV28 to TRBJ1-2; tentatively, D is TRBD1 (6 bases). The CDR3 sequence is 12 residues long. Trimming took 6 bases from V and 6 from J, leaving 11 bases between them. CDR1 and CDR2 (germline): MDHEN, SYDVKM. This CDR3 is CASSDRRDGYTF. In DNA, the CDR3 is TGTGCCAGCAGCGACAGGCGGGATGGCTACACCTTC.

Of note for this clonotype: Since a much larger clone is just one base distant, this may be a read error. The chain uses TRBV4-1 and TRBJ1-3; D is uncertain. Germline loops: CDR1 MGHRA, CDR2 YSYEKL. CDR3 length: 12 residues. The ends were cut back, 0 bases at V and 3 bases at J, with 0 bases in the middle. The chain's CDR3 is CASSQDGNTIYF. The CDR3, as DNA: TGCGCCAGCAGCCAAGATGGAAACACCATATATTTT.

A few counts support this clonotype. The chain has TRBV5-1 and TRBJ1-1, with unresolved D. The germline V gene encodes CDR1 SGHRS and CDR2 YFSETQ. V was cut by 1 base and J by 3 bases, with 13 bases left in between. The CDR3 totals 15 residues. CDR3 sequence (DNA): TGCGCCAGCAGCTTGAAAGACTCTTGGGACACTGAAGCTTTCTTT. Amino acids: CASSLKDSWDTEAFF.

J is TRBJ2-2 and V is TRBV6-1; the D gene is possibly TRBD1 (6 bases). V was pared by 4 bases and J by 4 bases, with 13 bases between. CDR3 length equals 15 residues. Germline V gives CDR1 MNHNS, CDR2 SASEGT. The CDR3 sequence: CASSVGQGITGELFF. The CDR3 nucleotides are TGTGCCAGCAGTGTGGGGCAGGGGATCACCGGGGAGCTGTTTTTT.

This clonotype was observed a handful of times. The J gene is TRBJ2-7, the V gene TRBV11-2; unclear D gene. This CDR3 region has 14 residues. The V end was cut by 0 bases, the J end by 0 bases, with 6 bases between. CDR1 SGHAT and CDR2 FQNNGV come from the germline V gene. The CDR3 nucleotides read TGTGCCAGCAGCTTAGAAGCTTCCTCCTACGAGCAGTACTTC. Its translation: CASSLEASSYEQYF.

The DNA for the CDR3 is TGTGCCAGTAGCCCTTTCACAGGGACCACAGATACGCAGTATTTT. Its protein product is CASSPFTGTTDTQYF. The gene calls are TRBV19 and TRBJ2-3; weak D call: TRBD1 (6 bases). Germline V CDR1 and CDR2: LNHDA, SQIVND (reference sequence). This CDR3 comprises 15 residues. V was pared by 6 bases and J by 2 bases, with 15 bases between.

This clonotype was observed many times. The genes are TRBV5-1 and TRBJ2-7; TRBD2 is a possible D gene (6 bases). Trimming pared 4 bases from V and 7 bases from J, leaving 9 bases between. This CDR3 comprises 11 residues. Germline V gene sequence: CDR1 SGHRS, CDR2 YFSETQ. The chain's CDR3 is CASSTSGEQYF. The CDR3 nucleotides read TGCGCCAGCAGCACAAGCGGGGAGCAGTACTTC.

Only a few counts were recorded for this clonotype. The chain employs TRBV6-1 and TRBJ1-5; D not certain. The CDR3 runs 12 residues. From germline, CDR1 is MNHNS and CDR2 SASEGT. Trimming removed 1 base at V and 4 bases at J, with 2 bases between. The CDR3 region is CASSEVNQPQHF. DNA of the CDR3: TGTGCCAGCAGTGAAGTAAATCAGCCCCAGCATTTT.

This clonotype came up many times. The V gene is TRBV7-9, the J gene TRBJ2-3; 9 bases agree with TRBD2. CDR1 is SEHNR and CDR2 is FQNEAQ in the germline V gene (reference sequence). V lost 5 bases and J lost 4; bases outside the gene matches: 10. The CDR3 covers 16 residues. In DNA, the CDR3 is TGTGCCAGCAGCCGAGTTAGCGGGAGTCTCGCAGATACGCAGTATTTT. Its translation: CASSRVSGSLADTQYF.

In this sample, this clonotype turned up many times. The V and J genes are TRBV12-3 or TRBV12-4 and TRBJ1-5; TRBD1 aligns across 9 bases. The CDR3 has 15 residues. The J segment lost 6 bases and the V segment lost 6 bases, leaving 9 bases of the junction unmatched. This CDR3 reads CASSPQGAERQPQHF. CDR3 DNA: TGTGCCAGCAGCCCACAGGGGGCGGAACGTCAGCCCCAGCATTTT.

The table lists this clonotype with a few counts. In DNA, the CDR3 is TGTGCCAGCAGTTACTCGGGACAGGGAGCAGATACGCAGTATTTT. It yields the protein CASSYSGQGADTQYF. V usage is TRBV6-5 and J usage is TRBJ2-3, with 9 bases lining up with TRBD1. This CDR3 region has 15 residues. CDR1 is MNHEY and CDR2 is SVGAGI in the germline V gene. V was clipped by 0 bases and J by 4 bases; unmatched bases: 2.

This chain joins TRBV9 and TRBJ1-2; no firm D call. The V and J ends lost 3 bases and 7 bases respectively, with 13 bases between them. The germline CDR1 and CDR2 sequences are SGDLS and YYNGEE. The CDR3 consists of 13 residues. In DNA, the CDR3 is TGTGCCAGCAGCGCCGTTCTGGATCTTGGCTACACCTTC. Residues: CASSAVLDLGYTF.

The rearrangement links TRBV29-1 to TRBJ2-5, with D uncertain. The CDR3 runs 13 residues. Germline-derived CDR1 and CDR2 are SQVTM and ANQGSEA. V lost 4 bases to trimming and J lost 2 bases, with 11 bases between them. The CDR3: CSVGGRMQETQYF. CDR3 nucleotide sequence: TGCAGCGTTGGAGGTCGGATGCAAGAGACCCAGTACTTC.

The chain joins TRBV27 to TRBJ2-7; a weak D match, TRBD2 (6 bases). Germline V gene sequence: CDR1 MNHEY, CDR2 SMNVEV (reference sequence). CDR3 length: 13 residues. Trimming took off 0 bases at V and 5 bases at J, with 8 bases between the two ends. The CDR3 DNA sequence: TGTGCCAGCAGTTTATCGCTAGCGAACGAGCAGTACTTC. This gives the protein CASSLSLANEQYF.

This clonotype turned up a few times. The chain's CDR3 is CAWSVGNEQFF. CDR3 coding DNA: TGTGCCTGGAGTGTCGGAAATGAGCAGTTCTTC. The V and J genes are TRBV30 and TRBJ2-1; D gene uncertain. V was pared by 0 bases and J by 7 bases, with 4 bases between. The length of the CDR3 is 11 residues. The germline V gene encodes CDR1 GTSNPN and CDR2 SVGIG (reference sequence).

A few counts support this clonotype. In DNA form, the CDR3 reads TGTGCCAGCAGTTATGTCACAGGGTACTCCTACGAGCAGTACTTC. As protein: CASSYVTGYSYEQYF. This chain joins TRBV12-3 or TRBV12-4 and TRBJ2-7; maybe TRBD1 (6 bases). V dropped 4 bases and J dropped 0 bases, with 13 bases sitting between them. The CDR3 runs 15 residues.

The chain recombines TRBV11-3 with TRBJ2-5, with D possibly TRBD2 on 6 matching bases. The CDR3 is 16 amino acids. Per germline, CDR1 SGHNT and CDR2 YENEEA. V lost 6 bases, J lost 1 base, and 18 bases lay in between. The DNA of the CDR3 is TGTGCCAGCAGTTTCCTTGGCGGGACCGTCCAAGAGACCCAGTACTTC. Its protein is CASSFLGGTVQETQYF.

There are a few counts of this clonotype. J is TRBJ2-1 and V is TRBV20-1; D is undetermined. CDR3 length: 12 residues. Germline loops: CDR1 DFQATT, CDR2 SNEGSKA (reference sequence). Between the trimmed V and J ends, which lost 3 bases and 8 bases, there was a span of 11 bases. This CDR3 is CSARSKWDEQFF. The CDR3 DNA is TGCAGTGCTAGGTCTAAATGGGATGAGCAGTTCTTC.

Many counts were recorded for this clonotype. The rearrangement uses TRBV28 and TRBJ2-1; 10 bases fit TRBD1. CDR3 length: 17 residues. The V gene end was trimmed by 5 bases and the J gene end by 7 bases; junction bases not matched to a gene: 14. CDR1 and CDR2 from the germline V gene are MDHEN and SYDVKM. For the CDR3, the DNA is TGTGCCAGCAGTACGGGACAGGGGAAAATTGGTTGGAATGAGCAGTTCTTC. It encodes CASSTGQGKIGWNEQFF.

This chain links TRBV7-3 with TRBJ2-5; D ambiguous. Germline V gives CDR1 SGHTA, CDR2 FQGTGA. V was pared by 2 bases and J by 1 base, with 5 bases between. The CDR3 has 13 amino acids. CDR3 residues: CASSLWAQETQYF. CDR3 bases: TGTGCCAGCAGCTTATGGGCCCAAGAGACCCAGTACTTC.

This clonotype was counted many times. Here the CDR3 DNA reads TGTGCCAGCAGTGGGAAGAGGGCCCCTAGCGGGAAGTACTTC. Translation: CASSGKRAPSGKYF. J is TRBJ2-7 and V is TRBV2; TRBD2 aligns across 9 bases. The J segment lost 11 bases and the V segment lost 4 bases, leaving 12 bases of the junction unmatched. The CDR3 totals 14 residues. Germline V gene data show CDR1 as SNHLY and CDR2 as FYNNEI.

The V call is TRBV15, the J call TRBJ1-1; D might be TRBD1 (5 bases). The CDR3 covers 15 residues. Germline assignment: CDR1 LNHNV and CDR2 YYDKDF (reference sequence). V was clipped by 0 bases and J by 0 bases, with 8 bases between them. The CDR3 DNA sequence: TGTGCCACCAGCAGAGATAGGGGACTGAACACTGAAGCTTTCTTT. Translation gives CATSRDRGLNTEAFF. Complete variable domain (other parts from reference TRBV15 and TRBJ1-1): DAMVIQNPRYQVTQFGKPVTLSCSQTLNHNVMYWYQQKSSQAPKLLFHYYDKDFNNEADTPDNFQSRRPNTSFCFLDIRSPGLGDTAMYLCATSRDRGLNTEAFFGQGTRLTVV.

The table lists this clonotype with many counts. The V call is TRBV7-8, the J call TRBJ2-7, with 14 positions matching TRBD2. The germline CDR1 and CDR2 sequences are SGHVS and FQNEAQ. The junction had 6 bases not matched to a gene; V was cut back by 5 bases and J by 3 bases. The CDR3 extends over 16 amino acids. The CDR3 region has the DNA TGTGCCAGCAGCCCCGGGACTAGCGGGAGCCTCTACGAGCAGTACTTC. This translates into CASSPGTSGSLYEQYF.

The chain is built from TRBV12-3 or TRBV12-4 and TRBJ2-7; D gene ambiguous. Trimming took off 3 bases at V and 1 base at J, with 7 bases between the two ends. This CDR3 has 13 residues. The CDR3 loop is CASSFLASYEQYF. The CDR3 nucleotides are TGTGCCAGCAGTTTCCTTGCTTCCTACGAGCAGTACTTC.

At least ten counts were recorded for this clonotype. This chain joins TRBV18 and TRBJ2-7, with TRBD1 identical over 8 bases. The CDR3 has 16 residues. J was trimmed by 3 bases and V by 4 bases; bases with no gene match: 11. CDR1 is KGHSH and CDR2 is LQKENI in the germline V gene. CDR3 DNA sequence: TGTGCCAGCTCACTATGCACAAGACAGGGGATCTACGAGCAGTACTTC. Protein sequence: CASSLCTRQGIYEQYF.

In this sample, this clonotype turned up a few times. The chain carries TRBV5-6 and TRBJ1-1; D might be TRBD1 (5 bases). Germline assignment: CDR1 SGHDT and CDR2 YYEEEE. The CDR3 covers 12 residues. Deletions cut 4 bases from V and 10 bases from J, with 14 bases between. The DNA of the CDR3 is TGTGCCAGCAGCCAGGACGGGGGGGGAGCTTTCTTT. Residues: CASSQDGGGAFF.

V gene TRBV6-1 combines with J gene TRBJ1-1, with no clear D. The CDR3 sequence is 11 residues long. Trimming removed 5 bases from V and 7 bases from J, with 8 bases in between. Looked up from germline, CDR1 is MNHNS and CDR2 is SASEGT. As DNA, the CDR3 is TGTGCCAGCAGTTCGACAATTGAAGCTTTCTTT. This gives the protein CASSSTIEAFF.

This clonotype has only a few counts. The rearrangement links TRBV28 to TRBJ2-4; the D gene is possibly TRBD2 (5 bases). V gave up 6 bases and J gave up 0 bases, with 15 bases separating them. This CDR3 comprises 16 residues. The V gene's germline CDR1 is MDHEN and CDR2 SYDVKM. The CDR3 loop reads CASSRPRALAKNIQYF. In nucleotides, the CDR3 is TGTGCCAGCAGCCGACCGCGGGCACTAGCCAAAAACATTCAGTACTTC.